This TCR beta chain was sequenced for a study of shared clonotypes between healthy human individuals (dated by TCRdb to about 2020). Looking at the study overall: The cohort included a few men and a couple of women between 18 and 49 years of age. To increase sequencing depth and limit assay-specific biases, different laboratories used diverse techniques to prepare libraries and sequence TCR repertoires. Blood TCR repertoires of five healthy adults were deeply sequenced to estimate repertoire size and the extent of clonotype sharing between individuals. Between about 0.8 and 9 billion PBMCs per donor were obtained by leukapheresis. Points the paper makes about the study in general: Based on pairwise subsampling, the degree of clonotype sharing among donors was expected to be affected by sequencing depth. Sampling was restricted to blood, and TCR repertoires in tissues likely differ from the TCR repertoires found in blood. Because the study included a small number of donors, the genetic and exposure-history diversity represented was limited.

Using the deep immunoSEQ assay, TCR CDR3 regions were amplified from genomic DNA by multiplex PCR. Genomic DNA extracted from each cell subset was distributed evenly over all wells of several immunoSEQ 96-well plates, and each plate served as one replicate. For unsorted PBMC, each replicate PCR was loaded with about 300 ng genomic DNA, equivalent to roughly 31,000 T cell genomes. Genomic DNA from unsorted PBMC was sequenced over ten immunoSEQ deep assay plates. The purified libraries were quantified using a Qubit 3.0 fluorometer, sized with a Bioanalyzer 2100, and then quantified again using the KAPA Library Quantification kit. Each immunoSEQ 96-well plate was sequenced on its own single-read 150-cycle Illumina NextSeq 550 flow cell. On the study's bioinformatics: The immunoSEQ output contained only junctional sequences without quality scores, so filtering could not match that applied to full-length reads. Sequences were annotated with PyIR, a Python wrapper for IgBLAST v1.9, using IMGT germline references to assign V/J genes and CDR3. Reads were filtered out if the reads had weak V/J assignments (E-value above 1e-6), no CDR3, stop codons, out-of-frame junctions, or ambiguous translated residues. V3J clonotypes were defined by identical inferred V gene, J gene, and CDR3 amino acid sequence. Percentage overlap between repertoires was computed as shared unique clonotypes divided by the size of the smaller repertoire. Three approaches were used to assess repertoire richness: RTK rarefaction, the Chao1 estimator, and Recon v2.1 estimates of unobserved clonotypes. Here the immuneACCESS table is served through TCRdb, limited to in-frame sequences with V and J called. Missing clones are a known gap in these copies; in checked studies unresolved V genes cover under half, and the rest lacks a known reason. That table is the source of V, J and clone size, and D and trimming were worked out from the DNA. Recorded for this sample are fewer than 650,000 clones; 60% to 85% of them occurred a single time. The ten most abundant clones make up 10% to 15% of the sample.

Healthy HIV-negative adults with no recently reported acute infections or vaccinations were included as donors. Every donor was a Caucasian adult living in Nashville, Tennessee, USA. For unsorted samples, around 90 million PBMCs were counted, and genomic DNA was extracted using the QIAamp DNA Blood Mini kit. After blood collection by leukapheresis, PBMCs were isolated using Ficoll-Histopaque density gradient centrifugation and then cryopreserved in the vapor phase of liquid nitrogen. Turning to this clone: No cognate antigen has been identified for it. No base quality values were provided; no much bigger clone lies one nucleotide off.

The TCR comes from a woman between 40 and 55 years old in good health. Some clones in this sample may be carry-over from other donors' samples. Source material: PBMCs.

Here is the DNA: TGTGCCAGCGCGAAGACTAGCGGGAGTGAAAATGAGCAGTTCTTC. This codes for CASAKTSGSENEQFF. The chain joins TRBV6-4 to TRBJ2-1; a stretch of 12 junction bases matches TRBD2. The germline V gene supplies CDR1 MRHNA and CDR2 SNTAGT. Here V drops 8 bases and J drops 7 bases, and the junction holds 9 bases not matched to any gene. The CDR3 spans 15 residues, from the cysteine through the phenylalanine. The kept DNA is CDR3 alone, 45 bases in frame from the first base.